Listed below are T cell receptor beta chains from one sample, sequenced in a study of T cells in Graves' hyperthyroidism and ophthalmopathy. One entry per CDR3 protein results from TCRdb running MiXCR on the multiplex PCR reads. The sample contains 460,000 or so distinct CDR3 sequences, roughly an eighth of which appear only once. The specimen was blood. Every receptor here comes from a woman younger than 35 with Graves' hyperthyroidism. Both conserved end residues are part of each CDR3. D genes are given only for firm matches. Clone size is given for some rows only: seen once, a few or many times, or a class if the clone is expanded.

D gene: -
J gene: TRBJ1-1
V gene: TRBV5-1
clone size: -
CDR3 protein: CASSWAGGGNTEAFF
CDR3 DNA: TGCGCCAGCAGCTGGGCGGGGGGCGGGAACACTGAAGCTTTCTTT

D gene: TRBD2
J gene: TRBJ2-1
V gene: TRBV5-1
clone size: many
CDR3 protein: CASSGAAGGPEQFF
CDR3 DNA: TGCGCCAGCAGCGGTGCAGCGGGAGGGCCTGAGCAGTTCTTC

D gene: -
J gene: TRBJ2-1
V gene: TRBV12-3/TRBV12-4
clone size: many
CDR3 protein: CASSFRQGGFDEQFF
CDR3 DNA: TGTGCCAGCAGTTTTCGGCAGGGGGGCTTCGATGAGCAGTTCTTC

D gene: TRBD1
J gene: TRBJ2-1
V gene: TRBV24-1
clone size: few
CDR3 protein: CATSDRTGSSYNEQFF
CDR3 DNA: TGTGCCACCAGTGACCGGACAGGGAGCTCCTACAATGAGCAGTTCTTC

D gene: -
J gene: TRBJ1-2
V gene: TRBV30
clone size: many
CDR3 protein: CAWSSKGSNYGYTF
CDR3 DNA: TGTGCCTGGAGTTCTAAGGGCTCGAACTATGGCTACACCTTC

D gene: -
J gene: TRBJ2-5
V gene: TRBV18
clone size: many
CDR3 protein: CASSPIREVQETQYF
CDR3 DNA: TGTGCCAGCTCACCGATCAGGGAGGTCCAAGAGACCCAGTACTTC

D gene: -
J gene: TRBJ1-1
V gene: TRBV11-2
clone size: many
CDR3 protein: CASSLEDSASAEAFF
CDR3 DNA: TGTGCCAGCAGCTTAGAGGACAGTGCGAGCGCTGAAGCTTTCTTT

D gene: TRBD2
J gene: TRBJ2-3
V gene: TRBV3-1
clone size: few
CDR3 protein: CASSLGLAGENTQYF
CDR3 DNA: TGTGCCAGCAGCCTTGGACTAGCGGGAGAAAATACGCAGTATTTT

D gene: -
J gene: TRBJ2-3
V gene: TRBV6-2/TRBV6-3
clone size: -
CDR3 protein: CASSPSQGGTDTQYF
CDR3 DNA: TGTGCCAGCAGTCCATCCCAAGGGGGGACAGATACGCAGTATTTT

D gene: TRBD1
J gene: TRBJ1-5
V gene: TRBV19
clone size: many
CDR3 protein: CASSIDWETGSGQPQHF
CDR3 DNA: TGTGCCAGTAGTATCGATTGGGAGACAGGGTCCGGGCAGCCCCAGCATTTT

D gene: -
J gene: TRBJ2-1
V gene: TRBV7-9
clone size: few
CDR3 protein: CASSLGFPGDEQFF
CDR3 DNA: TGTGCCAGCAGCTTGGGATTTCCAGGGGATGAGCAGTTCTTC

D gene: -
J gene: TRBJ1-2
V gene: TRBV6-1
clone size: many
CDR3 protein: CASSRDSVPYGYTF
CDR3 DNA: TGTGCCAGCAGTCGAGACAGTGTCCCGTATGGCTACACCTTC

D gene: -
J gene: TRBJ2-1
V gene: TRBV6-1
clone size: -
CDR3 protein: CASSPAGHPLDEQFF
CDR3 DNA: TGTGCCAGCAGTCCTGCGGGACACCCGCTTGATGAGCAGTTCTTC

D gene: TRBD1
J gene: TRBJ1-5
V gene: TRBV30
clone size: few
CDR3 protein: CAWSPTDLGTGRNQPQHF
CDR3 DNA: TGTGCCTGGAGTCCAACAGATCTTGGGACAGGCCGCAATCAGCCCCAGCATTTT

D gene: -
J gene: TRBJ1-2
V gene: TRBV12-3/TRBV12-4
clone size: many
CDR3 protein: CASAPPREANYGYTF
CDR3 DNA: TGTGCCAGCGCCCCGCCAAGGGAGGCTAACTATGGCTACACCTTC

D gene: -
J gene: TRBJ1-2
V gene: TRBV7-8
clone size: -
CDR3 protein: CASSLAHRSSNYGYTF
CDR3 DNA: TGTGCCAGCAGCTTAGCGCACAGGTCCTCTAACTATGGCTACACCTTC

D gene: TRBD2
J gene: TRBJ2-2
V gene: TRBV10-3
clone size: few
CDR3 protein: CATELGGWLLAGQNTGELFF
CDR3 DNA: TGTGCCACCGAACTTGGGGGATGGTTGCTAGCGGGACAGAACACCGGGGAGCTGTTTTTT

D gene: -
J gene: TRBJ2-1
V gene: TRBV6-5
clone size: -
CDR3 protein: CASSYSNWEEQFF
CDR3 DNA: TGTGCCAGCAGTTACTCGAACTGGGAAGAGCAGTTCTTC

D gene: TRBD2
J gene: TRBJ2-2
V gene: TRBV7-7
clone size: many
CDR3 protein: CASSLSASGASTGELFF
CDR3 DNA: TGTGCCAGCAGCTTATCGGCTAGCGGGGCTTCGACCGGGGAGCTGTTTTTT

D gene: TRBD1
J gene: TRBJ1-1
V gene: TRBV20-1
clone size: many
CDR3 protein: CSAGGQGRGTEAFF
CDR3 DNA: TGCAGTGCAGGAGGACAGGGGCGCGGCACTGAAGCTTTCTTT

D gene: -
J gene: TRBJ1-1
V gene: TRBV5-1
clone size: many
CDR3 protein: CASSLVGSGEAFF
CDR3 DNA: TGCGCCAGCAGCTTGGTTGGTTCGGGTGAAGCTTTCTTT

D gene: TRBD1
J gene: TRBJ2-2
V gene: TRBV5-1
clone size: many
CDR3 protein: CASSLDRATGELFF
CDR3 DNA: TGCGCCAGCAGCCTGGACAGGGCCACCGGGGAGCTGTTTTTT

D gene: TRBD2
J gene: TRBJ2-3
V gene: TRBV5-1
clone size: -
CDR3 protein: CASSLALAGGADTQYF
CDR3 DNA: TGCGCCAGCAGCTTGGCTCTAGCGGGAGGGGCAGATACGCAGTATTTT

D gene: -
J gene: TRBJ1-1
V gene: TRBV2
clone size: -
CDR3 protein: CASSEGSYAEAFF
CDR3 DNA: TGTGCCAGCAGTGAAGGAAGTTATGCTGAAGCTTTCTTT

D gene: -
J gene: TRBJ1-2
V gene: TRBV25-1
clone size: -
CDR3 protein: CASPQLRQGHGYTF
CDR3 DNA: TGTGCCAGCCCCCAGTTGAGGCAGGGTCATGGCTACACCTTC